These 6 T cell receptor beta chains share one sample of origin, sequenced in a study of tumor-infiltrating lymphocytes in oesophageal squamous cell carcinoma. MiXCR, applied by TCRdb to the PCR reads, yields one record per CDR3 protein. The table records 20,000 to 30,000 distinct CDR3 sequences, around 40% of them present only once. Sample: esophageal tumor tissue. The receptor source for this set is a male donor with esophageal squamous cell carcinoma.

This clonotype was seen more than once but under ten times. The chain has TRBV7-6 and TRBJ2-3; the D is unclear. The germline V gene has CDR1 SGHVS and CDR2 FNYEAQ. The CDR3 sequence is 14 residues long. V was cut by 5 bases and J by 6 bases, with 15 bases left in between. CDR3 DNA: TGTGCCAGCAGCCCCCCCTCTGCGGCGGATACGCAGTATTTT. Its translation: CASSPPSAADTQYF.

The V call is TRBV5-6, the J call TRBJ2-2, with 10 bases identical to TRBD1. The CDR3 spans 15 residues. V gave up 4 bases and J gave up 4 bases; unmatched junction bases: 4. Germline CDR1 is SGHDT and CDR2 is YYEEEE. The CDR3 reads CASSRQGAGTGELFF. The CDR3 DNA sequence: TGTGCCAGCAGCCGACAGGGGGCGGGCACCGGGGAGCTGTTTTTT. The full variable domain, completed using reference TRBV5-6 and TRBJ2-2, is DAGVTQSPTHLIKTRGQQVTLRCSPKSGHDTVSWYQQALGQGPQFIFQYYEEEERQRGNFPDRFSGHQFPNYSSELNVNALLLGDSALYLCASSRQGAGTGELFFGEGSRLTVL.

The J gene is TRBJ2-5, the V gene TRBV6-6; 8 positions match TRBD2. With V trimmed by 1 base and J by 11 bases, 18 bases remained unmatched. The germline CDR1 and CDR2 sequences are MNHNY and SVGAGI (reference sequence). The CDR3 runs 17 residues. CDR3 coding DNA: TGTGCCAGCAGTTACTTCCAGCGGGAGCCCGCGCAGAAAGAGCAGTACTTC. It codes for CASSYFQREPAQKEQYF.

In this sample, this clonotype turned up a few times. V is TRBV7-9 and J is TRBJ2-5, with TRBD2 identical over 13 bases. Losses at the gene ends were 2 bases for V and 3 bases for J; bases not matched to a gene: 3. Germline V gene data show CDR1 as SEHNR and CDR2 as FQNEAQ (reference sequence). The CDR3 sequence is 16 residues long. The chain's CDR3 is CASSLLGLAGKETQYF. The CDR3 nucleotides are TGTGCCAGCAGCTTATTGGGACTAGCGGGGAAAGAGACCCAGTACTTC.

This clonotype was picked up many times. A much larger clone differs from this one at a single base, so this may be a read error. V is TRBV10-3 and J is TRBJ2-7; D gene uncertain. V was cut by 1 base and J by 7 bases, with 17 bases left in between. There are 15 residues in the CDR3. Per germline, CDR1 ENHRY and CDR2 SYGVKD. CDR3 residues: CAISEFIDLLPEQYF. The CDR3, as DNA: TGTGCCATCAGTGAGTTTATCGACCTGTTGCCTGAGCAGTACTTC.

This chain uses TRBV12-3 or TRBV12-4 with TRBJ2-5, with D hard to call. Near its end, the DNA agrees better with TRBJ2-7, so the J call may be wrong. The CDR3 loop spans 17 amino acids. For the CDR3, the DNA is TGTGCCAGCAGTTTAGAAAGGCAGCTCCAAGAAAGATACGAGCAGTACTTC. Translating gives CASSLERQLQERYEQYF.